What follows is one T cell receptor beta chain and its context. Generated by immunoSEQ multiplex PCR, the TCRdb table keeps only in-frame clones and is missing some. The sample consists of just under 100,000 clones, approximately 86% of them appearing once. The CDR3 runs 14 residues. From germline, CDR1 is SGHRS and CDR2 YFSETQ. Trimming shortened V by 0 bases and J by 2 bases, and 8 bases separated the two germline ends. These data come from a study of blood T cell repertoires in COVID-19. Study at large: Specimens from acute and convalescent COVID-19 originated in the United States, Italy and Spain. PBMCs, B-cell-depleted T cells, or T cells provided the cDNA or gDNA that made up the material.

The sample was peripheral blood. This TCR came from a woman between 55 and 75 years old in a cohort sampled during active or convalescent COVID-19. The rearrangement uses TRBV5-1 and TRBJ1-1; D perhaps matches TRBD1 (6 bases). CDR3 loop: CASSLEGVNTEAFF. CDR3 bases: TGCGCCAGCAGCTTGGAGGGGGTAAACACTGAAGCTTTCTTT. Drawing the rest from reference TRBV5-1 and TRBJ1-1, the complete variable domain is KAGVTQTPRYLIKTRGQQVTLSCSPISGHRSVSWYQQTPGQGLQFLFEYFSETQRNKGNFPGRFSGRQFSNSRSEMNVSTLELGDSALYLCASSLEGVNTEAFFGQGTRLTVV.